Listed below are T cell receptor beta chains from one sample, sequenced in a study of blood T cell repertoires in COVID-19. Here immunoSEQ multiplex PCR was the method, and the copy in TCRdb shows in-frame clones only, minus some. This sample carries just over 350,000 clones, about 90% of them seen once, and the ten largest clones take 2.5% to 3%. Sample: PBMCs or T cells enriched from blood (not recorded which). These receptors were collected from a woman in her 30s who had recovered from COVID-19. Both conserved end residues are part of each CDR3. Each record gives: D gene, clone size, J gene, V gene, CDR3 DNA, CDR3 protein. The D gene is left open where the match is weak. The size of a clone is reported for some rows only, either as once, few or many, or as a class for expanded clones.

>.|.|TRBJ2-7|TRBV7-6
TGTGCCAGCAGTTCCTCCGGGACGGGGGAATACGAGCAGTACTTC
CASSSSGTGEYEQYF
>.|.|TRBJ1-1|TRBV18
TGTGCCAGCTCACCAAGACAGAAGAACACTGAAGCTTTCTTT
CASSPRQKNTEAFF
>.|.|TRBJ1-3|TRBV15
TGTGCCACCAGCAGAGACAGGGCCGGAAACACCATATATTTT
CATSRDRAGNTIYF
>TRBD2|.|TRBJ2-5|TRBV2
TGTGCCAGCAGTGGACTAGCGGGAGGGGAGACCCAGTACTTC
CASSGLAGGETQYF
>.|.|TRBJ1-6|TRBV21-1
TGTGCCAGCAGCCTGAACTCCACCGGCTCCTATAATTCACCCCTCCACTTT
CASSLNSTGSYNSPLHF
>.|.|TRBJ1-5|TRBV5-4
TGTGCCAGCAGCTTTAGGGGTGCGGATCAGCCCCAGCATTTT
CASSFRGADQPQHF
>.|.|TRBJ1-2|TRBV5-1
TGCGCCAGCAGCTTGGCCATGGTGGGAGGTGGCTACACCTTC
CASSLAMVGGGYTF
>.|.|TRBJ1-2|TRBV28
TGTGCCAGCAGTCCCTTGGGGGGACGGACCTTGTATGGCTACACCTTC
CASSPLGGRTLYGYTF
>.|.|TRBJ2-7|TRBV13
TGTGCCAGCAGCTCCCAGTCCCGTGGCGAGCAGTACTTC
CASSSQSRGEQYF
>.|.|TRBJ2-1|TRBV9
TGTGCCAGCAGCGCAAGCACTTATAAGGGAGTTGAGCAGTTCTTC
CASSASTYKGVEQFF
>TRBD2|.|TRBJ2-1|TRBV5-4
TGTGCCAGCAGCTCTGAGGGTCGGGGACTAGCGCTTTACAATGAGCAGTTCTTC
CASSSEGRGLALYNEQFF
>.|.|TRBJ1-2|TRBV4-2
TGTGCCAGCAGCCAAGATCGTCTGGGACACCGGGGCTACACCTTC
CASSQDRLGHRGYTF
>TRBD2|.|TRBJ2-3|TRBV27
TGTGCCAGCAGCCGGGGGGGACTCGTAGATACGCAGTATTTT
CASSRGGLVDTQYF
>.|.|TRBJ1-2|TRBV27
TGTGCCAGCAAACATGGGGGGGCTTATGGCTACACCTTC
CASKHGGAYGYTF
>TRBD1|.|TRBJ1-1|TRBV2
TGTGCCAGCAGCCGACAGGGAGGTTATGGCACTGAAGCTTTCTTT
CASSRQGGYGTEAFF
>TRBD2|.|TRBJ2-7|TRBV2
TGTGCCAGCAAGGAACTAGGGACTAGCGGGGGGATGACCTACGAGCAGTACTTC
CASKELGTSGGMTYEQYF
>.|.|TRBJ2-5|TRBV10-3
TGTGCCATCAGTGACAAGTCCAGAGGGCAAGAGACCCAGTACTTC
CAISDKSRGQETQYF
>TRBD1|.|TRBJ1-2|TRBV27
TGTGCCAGCAGTTTGAGGGACAGGGGGCCCAATGGCTACACCTTC
CASSLRDRGPNGYTF
>TRBD1|few|TRBJ1-2|TRBV7-3
TGTGCCAGCAGCCAAAGGACAGGGGCTGGCTACACCTTC
CASSQRTGAGYTF
>.|.|TRBJ1-2|TRBV6-6
TGTGCCAGCAGTTCGGGGGGCTACACCTTC
CASSSGGYTF
>TRBD2|.|TRBJ2-5|TRBV7-9
TGTGCCAGCAGTGGGACTAGCGGGAGGCAAGAGACCCAGTACTTC
CASSGTSGRQETQYF
>.|.|TRBJ1-1|TRBV6-5
TGTGCCAGCAGTTACTCGAGAAGGGGGACTGAAGCTTTCTTT
CASSYSRRGTEAFF
>TRBD1|.|TRBJ1-6|TRBV6-2/TRBV6-3
TGTGCCAGCAGTTTGACAGGGGCAGACTATAATTCACCCCTCCACTTT
CASSLTGADYNSPLHF
>TRBD1|.|TRBJ2-1|TRBV6-5
TGTGCCAGCATCGACGGGGACAGGACCTACAATGAGCAGTTCTTC
CASIDGDRTYNEQFF
>.|.|TRBJ2-5|TRBV28
TGTGCCAGCAGTTCCGCGATACAGGAGTATGGGGAGACCCAGTACTTC
CASSSAIQEYGETQYF
>TRBD1|.|TRBJ2-7|TRBV5-1
TGCGCCAGCAGCCGGGACAGGACGTCCTACGAGCAGTACTTC
CASSRDRTSYEQYF
>TRBD2|.|TRBJ2-5|TRBV7-2
TGTGCCAGCAGCTTGGAGGGAGGGGTTTGGGAGACCCAGTACTTC
CASSLEGGVWETQYF
>.|.|TRBJ1-3|TRBV9
TGTGCCAGCAGCCGGACAGCCTCTGGAAACACCATATATTTT
CASSRTASGNTIYF
>TRBD1|.|TRBJ1-4|TRBV27
TGTGCCAGCAGCAGGACAGGGAACGAAAAACTGTTTTTT
CASSRTGNEKLFF
>TRBD1|.|TRBJ2-3|TRBV5-1
TGCGCCAGCAGCACCATACCGGGACAGGGGGCGGGAGATACGCAGTATTTT
CASSTIPGQGAGDTQYF
>.|.|TRBJ1-4|TRBV25-1
TGTGCCAGCAGTGAATGGGGCAGATCTAATGAAAAACTGTTTTTT
CASSEWGRSNEKLFF
>.|.|TRBJ1-6|TRBV19
TGTGCCAGTAGTACCGCAGGGGTAAATTCACCCCTCCACTTT
CASSTAGVNSPLHF
>.|once|TRBJ1-1|TRBV19
TGTGCCAGTAAAGGAGGGAACACTGAAGCTTTCTTT
CASKGGNTEAFF
>.|.|TRBJ1-2|TRBV7-9
TGTGCCAGCAGCTTAAATCAGTTAAGGGGGAATTTCTGGGGCTACACCTTC
CASSLNQLRGNFWGYTF
>TRBD2|.|TRBJ2-1|TRBV4-2
TGTGCCAGCAGCCAATCTAGCGGGGGGGCAAATGAGCAGTTCTTC
CASSQSSGGANEQFF
>TRBD2|few|TRBJ2-1|TRBV12-3/TRBV12-4
TGTGCCAGCAGTTTCGCGGCGGGAGGCGAGCAGTTCTTC
CASSFAAGGEQFF
>.|.|TRBJ2-7|TRBV27
TGTGCCAGCAGTTACCTTGGGGGCGGCGGGAGAGTAAGCGAGCAGTACTTC
CASSYLGGGGRVSEQYF
>TRBD1|.|TRBJ2-6|TRBV7-6
TGTGCCAGCAGCCCGGACAGGGGGTGGGAATTCGGGGCCAACGTCCTGACTTTC
CASSPDRGWEFGANVLTF
>TRBD1|.|TRBJ2-5|TRBV18
TGTGCCAGCTCACCACGGTTCCTAGAGGGGGCCGTAGAGACCCAGTACTTC
CASSPRFLEGAVETQYF
>.|.|TRBJ1-3|TRBV5-1
TGCGCCAGCAGCGTCGGAGACTCTGGAAACACCATATATTTT
CASSVGDSGNTIYF
>.|.|TRBJ2-2|TRBV4-1
TGCGCCAGCAGCCAAGACAGGTTCGGGGAGCTGTTTTTT
CASSQDRFGELFF
>TRBD1|.|TRBJ1-4|TRBV5-1
TGCGCCAGCAGCTCCGGGACAGGGGGCGGAAAACTGTTTTTT
CASSSGTGGGKLFF
>.|.|TRBJ1-2|TRBV6-1
TGTGCCAGCAGTGAAGCGGCAGGGTTGAGGGGCTACACCTTC
CASSEAAGLRGYTF
>.|.|TRBJ1-2|TRBV18
TGTGCCAGCTCACCACCGGCACAGAACCACTATGGCTACACCTTC
CASSPPAQNHYGYTF